The next 32 T cell receptor beta chains were all read from a single sample in a study of blood T cell repertoires in COVID-19 (dated by TCRdb to 2019 to 2021). Library preparation employed the immunoSEQ multiplex PCR assay. TCRdb's version of the immuneACCESS table is confined to in-frame rearrangements and falls short of the full clone set. An unresolved V gene accounts for under half of the shortfall where checked; the remainder is of unknown origin. The sample table shows a few hundred thousand clones, and roughly 91% are seen once. 1.2% of the sample goes to the ten largest clones. Sequences were obtained from PBMCs or T cells enriched from blood (not recorded which). The source is a woman younger than 35 who had recovered from COVID-19.

This clone has a single count. This chain connects TRBV18 to TRBJ2-1, with D possibly matching TRBD1 (6 bases). CDR1 KGHSH and CDR2 LQKENI come from the germline V gene. CDR3 size: 14 residues. The V and J ends lost 3 bases and 1 base respectively, with 7 bases between them. The CDR3 DNA follows: TGTGCCAGCTCACCGGACAGTTCCTACAATGAGCAGTTCTTC. Its translation is CASSPDSSYNEQFF.

The V and J genes are TRBV20-1 and TRBJ2-7; 7 nucleotides line up with TRBD1. CDR3 length equals 12 residues. Germline CDR1 and CDR2: DFQATT and SNEGSKA (reference sequence). J lost 7 bases, V lost 3 bases, and 6 bases had no gene match. The CDR3: CSASRDREEQYF. In nucleotides, the CDR3 is TGCAGTGCTAGTAGAGACAGGGAAGAGCAGTACTTC.

This chain joins TRBV7-9 and TRBJ2-2; the D gene is possibly TRBD1 (5 bases). Germline-derived CDR1 and CDR2 are SEHNR and FQNEAQ (reference sequence). V was shortened by 4 bases and J by 5 bases, with 11 bases between the two germline ends. The CDR3 is 14 amino acids. This CDR3 is CASSSSDSTGELFF. DNA of the CDR3: TGTGCCAGCAGCTCTAGTGACAGTACCGGGGAGCTGTTTTTT. The variable domain in full, completed from reference TRBV7-9 and TRBJ2-2, reads DTGVSQNPRHKITKRGQNVTFRCDPISEHNRLYWYRQTLGQGPEFLTYFQNEAQLEKSRLLSDRFSAERPKGSFSTLEIQRTEQGDSAMYLCASSSSDSTGELFFGEGSRLTVL.

The V call is TRBV7-6, the J call TRBJ2-2, with TRBD1 matching over 7 bases. The junction had 3 bases not matched to a gene; V was cut back by 5 bases and J by 0 bases. The CDR3 extends over 15 amino acids. The germline V gene has CDR1 SGHVS and CDR2 FNYEAQ. The CDR3 reads CASSPGTANTGELFF. CDR3 sequence (DNA): TGTGCCAGCAGCCCCGGGACAGCGAACACCGGGGAGCTGTTTTTT.

The chain links TRBV5-1 to TRBJ2-1; a weak D match, TRBD2 (5 bases). This CDR3 comprises 14 residues. The germline V and J ends were trimmed by 0 bases and 5 bases, with 9 bases remaining between them. CDR1 is SGHRS, CDR2 YFSETQ, per germline. The CDR3 is CASSLAPGNNEQFF. CDR3 DNA sequence: TGCGCCAGCAGCTTGGCCCCGGGAAACAATGAGCAGTTCTTC.

The chain uses TRBV6-5 and TRBJ1-6; D might be TRBD1 (5 bases). Germline assignment: CDR1 MNHEY and CDR2 SVGAGI. The CDR3 contains 14 residues. Trimming pared 2 bases from V and 8 bases from J, leaving 10 bases between. CDR3 bases: TGTGCCAGCAGTTACAGGGGTTTTGATTCACCCCTCCACTTT. Its translation: CASSYRGFDSPLHF.

The chain recombines TRBV19 with TRBJ1-4; 7 nucleotides align to TRBD1. J lost 6 bases, V lost 5 bases, and 6 bases had no gene match. The CDR3 is 14 amino acids. The germline CDR1 and CDR2 sequences are LNHDA and SQIVND (reference sequence). The CDR3 sequence: CASSPGQRHEKLFF. For the CDR3, the DNA is TGTGCCAGTAGTCCGGGACAGAGACATGAAAAACTGTTTTTT.

The rearrangement joins TRBV29-1 to TRBJ1-2; 8 positions match TRBD1. The germline V gene has CDR1 SQVTM and CDR2 ANQGSEA. The V gene end was trimmed by 2 bases and the J gene end by 5 bases; junction bases not matched to a gene: 4. The CDR3 extends over 13 amino acids. The CDR3 loop is CSVEPDRVYGYTF. Written as DNA, the CDR3 is TGCAGCGTTGAACCGGACAGGGTATATGGCTACACCTTC.

The chain employs TRBV9 and TRBJ1-5, with D possibly matching TRBD1 (6 bases). Germline V gene data show CDR1 as SGDLS and CDR2 as YYNGEE. V was shortened by 3 bases and J by 2 bases, with 12 bases between the two germline ends. CDR3 size: 15 residues. This CDR3 reads CASSAGGAGNQPQHF. The CDR3 DNA is TGTGCCAGCAGCGCTGGGGGGGCTGGCAATCAGCCCCAGCATTTT.

V and J are TRBV2 and TRBJ1-1; D not resolved. V was pared by 5 bases and J by 4 bases, with 17 bases between. The germline V gene has CDR1 SNHLY and CDR2 FYNNEI. The CDR3 length is 15 residues. CDR3 DNA sequence: TGTGCCAGCAGTTCCCCCCGCTGGGAGAGCACTGAAGCTTTCTTT. The encoded protein is CASSSPRWESTEAFF.

As DNA, the CDR3 is TGCGCCAGCAGCTCGGTTGACAGGAACTATGGCTACACCTTC. Protein: CASSSVDRNYGYTF. The chain links TRBV5-1 to TRBJ1-2, with D tentatively TRBD1 (6 bases). There are 14 residues in the CDR3. CDR1 SGHRS and CDR2 YFSETQ come from the germline V gene. V shed 3 bases and J shed 2 bases, with 11 bases lying between them.

The chain recombines TRBV27 with TRBJ2-1; 10 nucleotides align to TRBD2. Germline V lookup: CDR1 MNHEY, CDR2 SMNVEV (reference sequence). V dropped 4 bases and J dropped 5; count of bases not matched to a gene: 8. The CDR3 loop spans 16 amino acids. This CDR3 is CASSSPRAGGNNEQFF. DNA for the CDR3: TGTGCCAGCAGTTCCCCCAGAGCGGGGGGGAACAATGAGCAGTTCTTC.

The chain uses TRBV20-1 and TRBJ1-5; 10 nucleotides match TRBD1. Per germline, CDR1 DFQATT and CDR2 SNEGSKA (reference sequence). The CDR3 is 15 residues long. The trim removed 3 bases at V and 3 bases at J, leaving 5 bases unmatched. The CDR3 DNA sequence: TGCAGTGCTAGTTCCGGGACAGGGGTCAATCAGCCCCAGCATTTT. It yields the protein CSASSGTGVNQPQHF.

J is TRBJ1-6 and V is TRBV27, with 9 bases matching TRBD1. This CDR3 comprises 16 residues. Trimming removed 2 bases from V and 5 bases from J; junction bases left unmatched: 4. The germline gives CDR1 MNHEY, CDR2 SMNVEV (reference sequence). The CDR3 is CASSLRTGVDNSPLHF. The CDR3 DNA is TGTGCCAGCAGTTTACGGACAGGGGTTGATAATTCACCCCTCCACTTT.

The chain uses TRBV5-4 and TRBJ2-7; D uncertain. Germline V gives CDR1 SGHNT, CDR2 YYREEE (reference sequence). The germline V and J ends were trimmed by 2 bases and 0 bases, with 3 bases remaining between them. CDR3 length equals 12 residues. CDR3 protein: CASSFLSYEQYF. The CDR3 coding sequence is TGTGCCAGCAGCTTCCTCTCCTACGAGCAGTACTTC.

The rearrangement uses TRBV5-6 and TRBJ2-5; TRBD1 matches 7 bases. J lost 5 bases, V lost 0 bases, and 13 bases had no gene match. Per the germline V gene, CDR1 is SGHDT and CDR2 is YYEEEE. The CDR3 loop spans 17 amino acids. CDR3 residues: CASSLVGDRASKETQYF. CDR3 bases: TGTGCCAGCAGCTTGGTGGGTGACAGGGCGTCGAAGGAGACCCAGTACTTC.

The V call is TRBV29-1, the J call TRBJ1-1, with TRBD1 as a possible D gene (5 bases). The CDR3 runs to 15 residues. Trimming removed 6 bases from V and 2 bases from J, with 19 bases in between. The germline V gene has CDR1 SQVTM and CDR2 ANQGSEA. The CDR3 loop reads CSVLPLTAFNTEAFF. The CDR3 region has the DNA TGCAGCGTCCTCCCCCTGACAGCCTTCAACACTGAAGCTTTCTTT.

The chain recombines TRBV2 with TRBJ2-7, with 10 positions matching TRBD1. J was trimmed by 5 bases and V by 8 bases; bases with no gene match: 9. CDR3 size: 14 residues. CDR1 is SNHLY, CDR2 FYNNEI, per germline. CDR3 sequence: CASHRDRGPNEQYF. CDR3 nucleotide sequence: TGTGCCAGCCATCGGGACAGGGGACCGAACGAGCAGTACTTC. Using reference TRBV2 and TRBJ2-7 for the parts outside the CDR3, the full variable domain is EPEVTQTPSHQVTQMGQEVILRCVPISNHLYFYWYRQILGQKVEFLVSFYNNEISEKSEIFDDQFSVERPDGSNFTLKIRSTKLEDSAMYFCASHRDRGPNEQYFGPGTRLTVT.

The V and J genes are TRBV3-1 (or the pseudogene TRBV3-2) and TRBJ2-7; possibly TRBD2 for D (6 bases). Germline V gene data show CDR1 as LGHDT and CDR2 as YNNKEL (reference sequence). The CDR3 consists of 17 residues. V was trimmed by 0 bases and J by 6 bases, leaving 21 bases between them. CDR3 protein: CASSQELRDVRMGEQYF. As DNA, the CDR3 is TGTGCCAGCAGCCAAGAGTTGCGGGACGTCCGGATGGGCGAGCAGTACTTC.

This sequence joins TRBV7-8 and TRBJ2-3; D might be TRBD2 (5 bases). The germline CDR1 and CDR2 sequences are SGHVS and FQNEAQ. This CDR3 region has 13 residues. Between the trimmed V and J ends, which lost 5 bases and 6 bases, there was a span of 12 bases. This CDR3 reads CASSAGLHDTQYF. CDR3 sequence (DNA): TGTGCCAGCAGCGCGGGCCTTCACGATACGCAGTATTTT.

V gene TRBV4-3 combines with J gene TRBJ1-3; D is ambiguous. CDR3 size: 15 residues. Germline V gene sequence: CDR1 LGHNA, CDR2 YSLEER. V gave up 0 bases and J gave up 0 bases, with 6 bases separating them. This CDR3 is CASSQDSHSGNTIYF. CDR3 DNA sequence: TGCGCCAGCAGCCAAGATTCACACTCTGGAAACACCATATATTTT.

The chain couples TRBV28 to TRBJ2-1, with 7 bases fitting TRBD2. The CDR3 is 18 residues long. With 7 bases clipped from V and 0 bases from J, the junction kept 15 bases outside the gene matches. Germline V CDR1 and CDR2: MDHEN, SYDVKM. For the CDR3, the DNA is TGTGCCAGCACCCTAGGGGCTAGCGGCCTTTACTCCTACAATGAGCAGTTCTTC. Translation gives CASTLGASGLYSYNEQFF.

This clone was observed once. The chain links TRBV2 to TRBJ2-7, with D perhaps matching TRBD2 (5 bases). Germline assignment: CDR1 SNHLY and CDR2 FYNNEI. V was pared by 6 bases and J by 2 bases, with 17 bases between. This CDR3 has 15 amino acids. CDR3 sequence reads: CASRRESGSAYEQYF. The CDR3 DNA sequence: TGTGCCAGCAGGAGGGAATCCGGATCAGCCTACGAGCAGTACTTC.

The table lists this clone with a count of one. V usage is TRBV2 and J usage is TRBJ2-2; the D gene is possibly TRBD1 (6 bases). Germline CDR1 SNHLY, CDR2 FYNNEI. The V gene lost 8 bases and the J gene lost 0 bases, with 16 bases spanning the gap. The CDR3 is 16 amino acids. CDR3: CASSSGDTANTGELFF. CDR3 coding DNA: TGTGCCAGCTCGTCCGGGGACACCGCGAACACCGGGGAGCTGTTTTTT.

The J gene is TRBJ2-5, the V gene TRBV9, with 11 bases aligning to TRBD2. Germline loops: CDR1 SGDLS, CDR2 YYNGEE. V lost 0 bases, J lost 4 bases, and 2 bases stayed unmatched. CDR3 length: 15 residues. Here the CDR3 DNA reads TGTGCCAGCAGCGTAGATACTAGCGGGGGAGAGACCCAGTACTTC. Its translation: CASSVDTSGGETQYF.

This chain uses TRBV25-1 with TRBJ2-5; 9 bases agree with TRBD1. Germline CDR1 MGHDK, CDR2 SYGVNS. The junction had 2 bases not matched to a gene; V was cut back by 5 bases and J by 4 bases. The CDR3 totals 13 residues. CDR3 loop: CASSRQGVETQYF. The CDR3 nucleotides are TGTGCCAGCAGTAGACAGGGGGTAGAGACCCAGTACTTC.

This rearrangement joins TRBV3-1 (or the pseudogene TRBV3-2) to TRBJ1-2; TRBD1 might be the D (6 bases). Germline V gives CDR1 LGHDT, CDR2 YNNKEL (reference sequence). V shed 4 bases and J shed 8 bases, with 17 bases lying between them. The CDR3 covers 14 residues. The CDR3 is CASSPGHAYGGYTF. CDR3 bases: TGTGCCAGCAGCCCGGGACACGCCTACGGAGGCTACACCTTC.

The chain is built from TRBV27 and TRBJ1-1; 7 bases agree with TRBD1. Germline V gene data show CDR1 as MNHEY and CDR2 as SMNVEV (reference sequence). This CDR3 region has 14 residues. V gave up 4 bases and J gave up 2 bases; unmatched junction bases: 4. CDR3 in DNA: TGTGCCAGCAGTTCTTGGACAGGAAACACTGAAGCTTTCTTT. Translation gives CASSSWTGNTEAFF.

This chain joins TRBV18 and TRBJ1-2; weak D call: TRBD1 (6 bases). CDR3 size: 14 residues. V lost 5 bases to trimming and J lost 4 bases, with 14 bases between them. Germline assignment: CDR1 KGHSH and CDR2 LQKENI. As DNA, the CDR3 is TGTGCCAGCTCAAACAACAGGGAAGGCTATGGCTACACCTTC. It codes for CASSNNREGYGYTF.

There are a few counts of this clone. The V call is TRBV6-2 or TRBV6-3, the J call TRBJ2-5; tentative D call: TRBD1 (6 bases). This CDR3 region has 15 residues. Germline lookup yields CDR1 MNHEY and CDR2 SVGEGT. V lost 7 bases to trimming and J lost 1 base, with 16 bases between them. In DNA form, the CDR3 reads TGTGCCAGCACCCCGGCAGGGGTCTTCCAAGAGACCCAGTACTTC. This codes for CASTPAGVFQETQYF.

The J gene is TRBJ2-7, the V gene TRBV30; TRBD1 is a possible D gene (6 bases). CDR3 length: 13 residues. V lost 0 bases and J lost 3, with 9 bases in between. Germline loops: CDR1 GTSNPN, CDR2 SVGIG (reference sequence). The CDR3 coding sequence is TGTGCCTGGAGTGTACTGGACAGCTACGAGCAGTACTTC. Amino acids: CAWSVLDSYEQYF. The full variable domain, its missing parts supplied by reference TRBV30 and TRBJ2-7, is SQTIHQWPATLVQPVGSPLSLECTVEGTSNPNLYWYRQAAGRGLQLLFYSVGIGQISSEVPQNLSASRPQDRQFILSSKKLLLSDSGFYLCAWSVLDSYEQYFGPGTRLTVT.

Turning to this clone: Compared with germline, one end of the junction differs, possibly owing to a read error. The chain recombines TRBV28 with TRBJ1-1, with D possibly TRBD1 on 5 matching bases. Germline-derived CDR1 and CDR2 are MDHEN and SYDVKM. This CDR3 comprises 15 residues. The CDR3 here is CASRLSGDLNTEAFF. The CDR3 DNA reads as TGTGCCAGCAGGTTATCGGGGGATCTGAACACTGAAGCTTTCTTT.